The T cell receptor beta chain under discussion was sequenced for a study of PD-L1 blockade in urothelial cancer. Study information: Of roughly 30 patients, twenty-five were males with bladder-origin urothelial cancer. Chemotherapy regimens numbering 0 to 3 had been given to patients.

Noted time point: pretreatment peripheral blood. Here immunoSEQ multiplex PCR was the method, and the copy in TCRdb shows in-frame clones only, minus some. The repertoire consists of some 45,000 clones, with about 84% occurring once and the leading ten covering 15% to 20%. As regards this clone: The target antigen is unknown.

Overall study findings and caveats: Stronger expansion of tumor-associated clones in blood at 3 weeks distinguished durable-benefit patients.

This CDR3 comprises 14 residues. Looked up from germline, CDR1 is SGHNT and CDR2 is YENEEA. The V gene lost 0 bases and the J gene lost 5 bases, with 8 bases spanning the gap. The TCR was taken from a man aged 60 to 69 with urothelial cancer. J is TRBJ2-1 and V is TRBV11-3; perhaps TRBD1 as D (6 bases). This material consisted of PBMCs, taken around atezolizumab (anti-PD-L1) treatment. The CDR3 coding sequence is TGTGCCAGCAGCTTAGACCCAGGGGACAATGAGCAGTTCTTC. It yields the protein CASSLDPGDNEQFF.